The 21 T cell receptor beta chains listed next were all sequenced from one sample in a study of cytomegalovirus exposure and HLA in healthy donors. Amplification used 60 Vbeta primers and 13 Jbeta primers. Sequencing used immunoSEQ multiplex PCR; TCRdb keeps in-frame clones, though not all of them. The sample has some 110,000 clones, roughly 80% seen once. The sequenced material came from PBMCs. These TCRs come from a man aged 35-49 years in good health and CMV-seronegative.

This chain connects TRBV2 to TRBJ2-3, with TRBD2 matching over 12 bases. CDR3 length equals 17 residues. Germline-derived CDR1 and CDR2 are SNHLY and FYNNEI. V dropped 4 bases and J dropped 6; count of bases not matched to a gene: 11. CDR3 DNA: TGTGCCAGCAGTGTAGAACTGACTAGCGGGGGCGGGGATACGCAGTATTTT. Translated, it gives CASSVELTSGGGDTQYF.

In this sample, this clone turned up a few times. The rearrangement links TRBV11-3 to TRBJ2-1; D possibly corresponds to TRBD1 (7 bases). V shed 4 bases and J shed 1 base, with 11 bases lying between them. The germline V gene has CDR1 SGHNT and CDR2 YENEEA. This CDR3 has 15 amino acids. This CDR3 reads CASSSRGASYNEQFF. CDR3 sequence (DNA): TGTGCCAGCAGCTCCAGGGGGGCTTCCTACAATGAGCAGTTCTTC.

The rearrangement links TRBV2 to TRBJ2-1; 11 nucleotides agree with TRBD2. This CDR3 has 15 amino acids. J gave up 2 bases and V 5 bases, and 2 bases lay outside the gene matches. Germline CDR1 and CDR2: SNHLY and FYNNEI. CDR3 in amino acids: CASSFSGGAYNEQFF. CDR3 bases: TGTGCCAGCAGTTTTAGCGGGGGGGCCTACAATGAGCAGTTCTTC. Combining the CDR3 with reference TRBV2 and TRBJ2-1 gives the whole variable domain EPEVTQTPSHQVTQMGQEVILRCVPISNHLYFYWYRQILGQKVEFLVSFYNNEISEKSEIFDDQFSVERPDGSNFTLKIRSTKLEDSAMYFCASSFSGGAYNEQFFGPGTRLTVL.

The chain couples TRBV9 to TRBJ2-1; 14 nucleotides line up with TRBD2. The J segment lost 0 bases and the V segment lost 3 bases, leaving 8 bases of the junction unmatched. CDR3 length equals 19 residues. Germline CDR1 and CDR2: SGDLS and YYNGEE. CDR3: CASSAGLAGGLSSYNEQFF. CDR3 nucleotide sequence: TGTGCCAGCAGCGCCGGACTAGCGGGGGGTCTGAGCTCCTACAATGAGCAGTTCTTC.

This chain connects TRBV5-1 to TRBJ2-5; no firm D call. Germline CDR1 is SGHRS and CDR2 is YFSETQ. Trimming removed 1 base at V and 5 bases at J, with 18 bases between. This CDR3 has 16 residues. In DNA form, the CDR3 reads TGCGCCAGCAGCTTGATAGACCTAGTCACGGTGGAGACCCAGTACTTC. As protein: CASSLIDLVTVETQYF.

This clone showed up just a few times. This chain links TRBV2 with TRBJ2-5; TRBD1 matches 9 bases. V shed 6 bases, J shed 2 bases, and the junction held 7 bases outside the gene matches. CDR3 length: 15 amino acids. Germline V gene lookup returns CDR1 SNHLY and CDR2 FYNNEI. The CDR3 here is CASRTGGRGQETQYF. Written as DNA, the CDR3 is TGTGCCAGCAGGACAGGGGGGCGCGGACAAGAGACCCAGTACTTC.

The DNA for the CDR3 is TGCGCCAGCAGCCAGAATACAGCAGCAACCCCCTACGAGCAGTACTTC. This encodes CASSQNTAATPYEQYF. This chain connects TRBV4-1 to TRBJ2-7, with no clear D. Germline CDR1 is MGHRA and CDR2 is YSYEKL. The CDR3 sequence is 16 residues long. V lost 3 bases and J 2 bases, leaving 17 bases between the germline ends.

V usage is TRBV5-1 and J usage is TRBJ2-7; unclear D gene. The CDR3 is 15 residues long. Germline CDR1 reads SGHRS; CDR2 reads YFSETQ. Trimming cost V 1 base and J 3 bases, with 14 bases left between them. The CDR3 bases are TGCGCCAGCAGCTTGTCTGCGGCGGTCGGCTACGAGCAGTACTTC. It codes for CASSLSAAVGYEQYF.

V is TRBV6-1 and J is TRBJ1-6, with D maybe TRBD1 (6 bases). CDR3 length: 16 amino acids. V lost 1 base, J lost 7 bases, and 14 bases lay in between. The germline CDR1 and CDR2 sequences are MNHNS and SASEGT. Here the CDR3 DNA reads TGTGCCAGCAGTGAAGGAACAGGGAGAGTAAATTCACCCCTCCACTTT. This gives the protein CASSEGTGRVNSPLHF.

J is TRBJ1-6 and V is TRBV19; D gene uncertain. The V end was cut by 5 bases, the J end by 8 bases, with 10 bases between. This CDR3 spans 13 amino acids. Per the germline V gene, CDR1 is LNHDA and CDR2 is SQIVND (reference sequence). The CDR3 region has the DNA TGTGCCAGTAGTCTACCGGGGTATTCACCCCTCCACTTT. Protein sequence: CASSLPGYSPLHF.

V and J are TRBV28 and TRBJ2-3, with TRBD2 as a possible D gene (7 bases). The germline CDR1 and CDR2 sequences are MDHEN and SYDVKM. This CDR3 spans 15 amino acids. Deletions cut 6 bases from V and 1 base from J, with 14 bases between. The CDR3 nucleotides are TGTGCCAGCAGGCTGGGCGGGGGCGGCACAGATACGCAGTATTTT. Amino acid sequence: CASRLGGGGTDTQYF.

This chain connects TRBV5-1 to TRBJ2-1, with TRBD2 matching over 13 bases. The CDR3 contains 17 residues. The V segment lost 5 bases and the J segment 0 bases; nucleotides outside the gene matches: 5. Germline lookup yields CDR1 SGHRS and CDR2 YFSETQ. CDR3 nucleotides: TGCGCCAGCAGTTTCGGACTAGCGGGGGCCTCCTACAATGAGCAGTTCTTC. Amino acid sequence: CASSFGLAGASYNEQFF.

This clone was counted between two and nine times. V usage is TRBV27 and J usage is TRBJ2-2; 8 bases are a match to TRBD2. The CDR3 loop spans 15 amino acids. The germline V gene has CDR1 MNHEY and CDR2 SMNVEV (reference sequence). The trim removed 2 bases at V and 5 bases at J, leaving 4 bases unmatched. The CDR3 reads CASSLERGYTGELFF. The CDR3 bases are TGTGCCAGCAGTTTAGAGCGGGGGTATACCGGGGAGCTGTTTTTT.

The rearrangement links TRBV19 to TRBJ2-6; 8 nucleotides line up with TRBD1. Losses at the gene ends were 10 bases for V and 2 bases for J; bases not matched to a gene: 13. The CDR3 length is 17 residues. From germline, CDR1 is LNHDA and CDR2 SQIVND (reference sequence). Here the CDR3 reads CAIGGNRGSAGANVLTF. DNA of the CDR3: TGTGCCATTGGGGGAAACAGGGGGTCGGCTGGGGCCAACGTCCTGACTTTC.

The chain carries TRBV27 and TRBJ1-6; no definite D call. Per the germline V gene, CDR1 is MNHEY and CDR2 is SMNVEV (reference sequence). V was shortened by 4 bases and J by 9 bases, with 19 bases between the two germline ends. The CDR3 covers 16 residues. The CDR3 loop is CASSSLPFGDGSPLHF. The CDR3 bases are TGTGCCAGCAGTTCCCTTCCGTTCGGGGATGGTTCACCCCTCCACTTT.

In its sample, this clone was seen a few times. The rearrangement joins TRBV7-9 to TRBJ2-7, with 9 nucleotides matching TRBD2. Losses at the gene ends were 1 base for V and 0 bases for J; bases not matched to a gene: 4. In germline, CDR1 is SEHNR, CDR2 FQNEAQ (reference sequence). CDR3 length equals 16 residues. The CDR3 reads CASSLGVAGDSYEQYF. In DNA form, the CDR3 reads TGTGCCAGCAGCTTAGGGGTAGCGGGGGACTCCTACGAGCAGTACTTC.

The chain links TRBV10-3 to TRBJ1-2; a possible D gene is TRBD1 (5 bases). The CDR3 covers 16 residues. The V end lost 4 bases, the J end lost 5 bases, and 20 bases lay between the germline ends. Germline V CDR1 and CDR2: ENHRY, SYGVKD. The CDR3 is CAISAQVREESYGYTF. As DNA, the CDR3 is TGTGCCATCAGTGCACAAGTCAGGGAGGAATCGTATGGCTACACCTTC.

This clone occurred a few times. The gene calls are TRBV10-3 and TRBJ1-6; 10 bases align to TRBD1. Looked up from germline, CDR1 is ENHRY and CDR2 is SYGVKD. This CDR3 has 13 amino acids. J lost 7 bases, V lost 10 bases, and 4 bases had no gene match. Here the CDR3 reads CATGQGLNSPLHF. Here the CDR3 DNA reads TGTGCCACGGGACAGGGGTTGAATTCACCCCTCCACTTT.

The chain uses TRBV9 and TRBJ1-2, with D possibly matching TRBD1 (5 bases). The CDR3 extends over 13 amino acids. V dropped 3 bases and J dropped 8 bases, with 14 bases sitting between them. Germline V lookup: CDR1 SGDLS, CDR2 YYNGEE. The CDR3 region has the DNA TGTGCCAGCAGCGAAATTTCAGGGTTAGGCTACACCTTC. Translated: CASSEISGLGYTF.

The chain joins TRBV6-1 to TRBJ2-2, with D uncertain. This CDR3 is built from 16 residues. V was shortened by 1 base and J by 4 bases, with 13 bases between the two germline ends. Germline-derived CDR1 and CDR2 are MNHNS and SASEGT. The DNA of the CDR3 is TGTGCCAGCAGTGAAGTAGGCGGTCGAAGCACCGGGGAGCTGTTTTTT. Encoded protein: CASSEVGGRSTGELFF.

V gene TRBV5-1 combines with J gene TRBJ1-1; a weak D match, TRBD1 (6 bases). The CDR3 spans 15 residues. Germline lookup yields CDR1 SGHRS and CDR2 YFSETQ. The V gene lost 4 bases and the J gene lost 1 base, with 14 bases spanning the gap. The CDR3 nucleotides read TGCGCCAGCAGCCGTAGGGAGGGGGGGAACACTGAAGCTTTCTTT. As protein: CASSRREGGNTEAFF.